This T cell receptor beta chain was identified in a study of T cells in Graves' hyperthyroidism and ophthalmopathy. Study conclusions and caveats: In the blood, most expanded thyroid clonotypes above 0.001 appeared as well.

The V gene's germline CDR1 is SGHRS and CDR2 YFSETQ. The CDR3 extends over 18 amino acids. V lost 4 bases and J lost 6, with 29 bases in between. What was amplified from RNA transcripts were TCR beta CDR3 regions. Initially, a first-round RT-PCR of the TCR CDR3 employed the HTBI primer set. From the multiplex PCR reads, TCRdb called clonotypes with MiXCR, one entry per CDR3 protein. The sample consists of 650,000 to 700,000 distinct CDR3 sequences, roughly 17% of them appearing once. The patients, who ranged from 18 to 65 in age, presented with newly diagnosed hyperthyroidism lasting under 2 months. Comment on this clonotype: Its matching antigen is unknown.

The V call is TRBV5-1, the J call TRBJ2-7; D is possibly TRBD2 (6 bases). The material sequenced was blood. The TCR was taken from a man between 45 and 60 years old with Graves' hyperthyroidism. CDR3 amino acids: CASSPGGAVGVVVSEQYF. The CDR3, as DNA: TGCGCCAGCAGCCCAGGAGGGGCGGTTGGGGTTGTTGTCTCCGAGCAGTACTTC.